Listed below are T cell receptor beta chains from one sample, sequenced in a study of T-cell memory formation after mild COVID-19. Via MiXCR, TCRdb re-called the 5' RACE reads, giving one row per CDR3 protein. This sample carries about half a million distinct CDR3 sequences, about 18% of them seen once, and the ten largest clones take 10% to 15%. The specimen sequenced was PBMCs or a T cell subset sorted from them (not recorded which). Source of these receptors: an adult woman who had mild COVID-19 (a few samples of this study predate the infection). Cell type and time point are not known. Each CDR3 is given with its conserved first and last residue. The order of the fields is CDR3 protein, V gene, J gene, D gene. D genes are given only for firm matches.

CASSLMGQGARGSEAFF,TRBV7-2,TRBJ1-1,TRBD1
CASSQGTYGYTF,TRBV6-1,TRBJ1-2,NA
CSARDRTGVGEKLFF,TRBV20-1,TRBJ1-4,TRBD1
CASSQNRDTLFSYEQYF,TRBV4-1,TRBJ2-7,NA
CASSYSTSGYTGELFF,TRBV6-5,TRBJ2-2,TRBD2
CSARDSSSLGAFF,TRBV20-1,TRBJ1-1,NA
CASSQDFGTPGNEQFF,TRBV4-2,TRBJ2-1,NA
CASSPFSGTSYEQYF,TRBV25-1,TRBJ2-7,NA
CASSLVGVFDEQYF,TRBV5-1,TRBJ2-7,NA
CASSLEVARSTDTQYF,TRBV5-1,TRBJ2-3,NA
CASHLTTTEAFF,TRBV7-9,TRBJ1-1,NA
CASSLRAGAFF,TRBV12-3/TRBV12-4,TRBJ1-4,NA
CASSSSGGQETQYF,TRBV9,TRBJ2-5,TRBD2
CASSLGTGTGNTIYF,TRBV4-3,TRBJ1-3,NA
CATSDPAGETQYF,TRBV24-1,TRBJ2-5,TRBD2
CASSPGTLYTQYF,TRBV6-6,TRBJ2-3,NA
CAWSADRFEKLFF,TRBV30,TRBJ1-4,NA
CSAQQGANYGYTF,TRBV29-1,TRBJ1-2,NA
CSALDSGQPQHF,TRBV20-1,TRBJ1-5,NA
CASSPRATRSYNSPLHF,TRBV6-5,TRBJ1-6,NA
CASSQRGAYEQYF,TRBV4-3,TRBJ2-7,NA
CASSPGLAGVFEQFF,TRBV5-1,TRBJ2-1,TRBD2